Presented here are 10 T cell receptor beta chains from one specimen sequenced in a study of T and B cells in COVID-19 patients. BIOMED2 TRB-A/B primer pools were used in multiplex TRB PCR. TCRdb re-derived calls from the multiplex PCR reads in MiXCR, one entry per CDR3 protein. The table includes around 25,000 distinct CDR3 sequences, less than 35% detected once. From blood, roughly 250-500 ng of genomic DNA served as TRB template. Sequencing was performed on blood. Receptor source: a human donor who had recovered from COVID-19.

This chain links TRBV29-1 with TRBJ1-2; 9 bases map to TRBD1. Looked up from germline, CDR1 is SQVTM and CDR2 is ANQGSEA. CDR3 length equals 15 residues. DNA of the CDR3: TGCAGTGCTATCGACTTATCCGGGACAGGGAATGGCTACACCTTC. This codes for CSAIDLSGTGNGYTF.

The chain carries TRBV6-5 and TRBJ1-5; possible D gene TRBD1, 5 bases. Germline CDR1 is MNHEY and CDR2 is SVGAGI. The CDR3 has 14 amino acids. Trimming cost V 2 bases and J 7 bases, with 12 bases left between them. CDR3 sequence reads: CASSYVSGQQPQHF. For the CDR3, the DNA is TGTGCCAGCAGTTACGTCTCGGGGCAGCAGCCCCAGCATTTT.

The J gene is TRBJ1-1, the V gene TRBV29-1; weak D call: TRBD1 (6 bases). The germline gives CDR1 SQVTM, CDR2 ANQGSEA. V lost 4 bases and J 4 bases, leaving 19 bases between the germline ends. CDR3 length equals 15 residues. This CDR3 is CSVGGRGGTSTEAFF. DNA for the CDR3: TGCAGCGTTGGGGGCAGAGGGGGTACCAGCACTGAAGCTTTCTTT.

The rearrangement uses TRBV5-1 and TRBJ1-2; D might be TRBD1 (6 bases). This CDR3 spans 13 amino acids. Trimming took 2 bases from V and 5 from J, leaving 10 bases between them. Germline V gene sequence: CDR1 SGHRS, CDR2 YFSETQ. Here the CDR3 reads CASSFGGAYGYTF. CDR3 DNA sequence: TGCGCCAGCAGCTTCGGGGGGGCTTATGGCTACACCTTC.

This clonotype was recorded at least ten times. The chain links TRBV5-4 to TRBJ2-3; 8 nucleotides align to TRBD2. V lost 4 bases to trimming and J lost 4 bases; unmatched junction nucleotides: 5. The CDR3 has 14 amino acids. Germline loops: CDR1 SGHNT, CDR2 YYREEE (reference sequence). CDR3 loop: CASSLGLGADTQYF. Here the CDR3 DNA reads TGTGCCAGCAGCCTGGGACTAGGGGCAGATACGCAGTATTTT.

The gene calls are TRBV5-4 and TRBJ1-2, with 9 bases matching TRBD1. The CDR3 sequence is 14 residues long. Trimming removed 1 base from V and 8 bases from J; junction bases left unmatched: 6. The germline CDR1 and CDR2 sequences are SGHNT and YYREEE (reference sequence). The CDR3 loop is CASSLRDRVGGYTF. The DNA for the CDR3 is TGTGCCAGCAGCTTGAGGGACAGGGTTGGAGGCTACACCTTC.

This clonotype was detected ten times or more. This chain uses TRBV6-5 with TRBJ2-7; TRBD2 matches at 16 bases. Germline values: CDR1 MNHEY, CDR2 SVGAGI. J was trimmed by 2 bases and V by 6 bases; bases with no gene match: 4. This CDR3 region has 16 residues. The chain's CDR3 is CASRRGLAGGAYEQYF. The CDR3 region has the DNA TGTGCCAGCAGAAGGGGACTAGCGGGGGGGGCCTACGAGCAGTACTTC.

As to this clonotype: Possible read error: a much larger clone is one base away. V is TRBV5-4 and J is TRBJ2-3, with D uncertain. Trimming pared 4 bases from V and 4 bases from J, leaving 16 bases between. The CDR3 spans 15 residues. CDR1 SGHNT and CDR2 YYREEE come from the germline V gene (reference sequence). CDR3 sequence (DNA): TGTGCCAGCAGCAAAACTACATGGGCCGCAGATACGCAGTATTTT. This codes for CASSKTTWAADTQYF.

By proportion, this clonotype is medium-sized. The chain is built from TRBV19 and TRBJ1-1, with D perhaps matching TRBD1 (6 bases). V lost 6 bases to trimming and J lost 5 bases, with 10 bases between them. Germline CDR1 reads LNHDA; CDR2 reads SQIVND (reference sequence). The CDR3 extends over 12 amino acids. The CDR3 nucleotides are TGTGCCAGTAGGACTCAGGGGACTGAAGCTTTCTTT. Its protein product is CASRTQGTEAFF.

To note about this clonotype: One junction end does not reproduce the germline sequence, and a read error may be involved. The chain is built from TRBV13 and TRBJ2-7; TRBD1 matches 11 bases. The CDR3 runs 16 residues. CDR1 is PRHDT and CDR2 is FYEKMQ in the germline V gene (reference sequence). CDR3 in DNA: TGTGTCAGCACCGGACAGGGGGCATTCAACTCCTACGAGCAGTACTTC. This translates into CVSTGQGAFNSYEQYF.